This TCR beta chain was documented in a study of regulatory T cells in long-lasting Graves disease. At the level of the study: Persistence in Graves' disease required over 5 years of antithyroid drugs plus positive TSH receptor antibodies. Study-level points and caveats: Persistent Graves' patients showed less TCR diversity than newly diagnosed patients showed. Persistent disease exhibited a predilection for TRBV28, TRBJ1-2 and TRBJ2-5.

There are a few counts of this clonotype. Its antigen is as yet unknown. This CDR3 is 12 amino acids long. CDR1 and CDR2 (germline): GTSNPN, SVGIG (reference sequence). Between the trimmed V and J ends, which lost 2 bases and 2 bases, there was a span of 7 bases. As to time point: persistent/refractory GD, antithyroid drugs over 5 years with positive TRAb. The TCR library used RNA extracted from PBMCs. CDR3-region Arm-PCR and iRepertoire HTBI primers produced the TCR beta libraries. Authors' methods: Sample data revealed 60 to 80 TRBV and about 15 TRBJ segments. TCRdb used MiXCR to reprocess the multiplex PCR reads, holding one entry per CDR3 protein. TCRdb's processing, not the authors', yielded these V and J calls. Of a few hundred thousand distinct CDR3 sequences listed, approximately 25% are singletons.

V is TRBV30 and J is TRBJ2-7, with no clear D. This clonotype was obtained from a woman between 35 and 50 years old with Graves disease. Sequenced material: peripheral blood mononuclear cells (PBMCs), taken when the disease was refractory, from a patient treated with antithyroid drugs. Written as DNA, the CDR3 is TGTGCCTGGAGTAACAGAGCCTACGAGCAGTACTTC. Translated, it gives CAWSNRAYEQYF.